These T cell receptor beta chains were read from a single sample in a study of blood T cell repertoires in COVID-19. Data came from immunoSEQ multiplex PCR; TCRdb stores just in-frame clones and leaves some out. The table includes 210,000 or so clones, approximately 87% detected once. Sequenced input: peripheral blood. These receptor sequences come from a woman between 45 and 60 years old with acute or convalescent COVID-19. Each CDR3 is given with its conserved first and last residue. The D gene is left open where the match is weak. Part of the rows lack a size; the others show once, few, many or a class for expanded clones.

v_gene	abundance	j_gene	d_gene	CDR3nt	CDR3aa
TRBV11-3	once	TRBJ2-2	TRBD1	TGTGCCAGCAGCTACGGGACAGGGGGCACCGGGGAGCTGTTTTTT	CASSYGTGGTGELFF
TRBV29-1	.	TRBJ1-2	.	TGCAGCGTCAGGACAGCTAACTATGGCTACACCTTC	CSVRTANYGYTF
TRBV4-1	.	TRBJ1-5	.	TGCGCCAGCAGCCTTTTATTTGGACTTTCCCAGAGACAACCCCAGCATTTT	CASSLLFGLSQRQPQHF
TRBV4-1	.	TRBJ2-5	.	TGCGCCAGCAGCCAAGGGTGGGGAGACAAAGAGACCCAGTACTTC	CASSQGWGDKETQYF
TRBV24-1	.	TRBJ2-6	.	TGTGCCACCAGTGATTCCCGAGGGAGTGGGGCCAACGTCCTGACTTTC	CATSDSRGSGANVLTF
TRBV10-2	once	TRBJ2-4	TRBD2	TGCGCCAGCGCTCAGCGGGAGGATCTAGCCAAAAACATTCAGTACTTC	CASAQREDLAKNIQYF
TRBV18	.	TRBJ2-7	TRBD1	TGTGCCAGCTCACCTCGGACAGGACCCATTCTGGAGCAGTACTTC	CASSPRTGPILEQYF
TRBV19	.	TRBJ1-2	.	TGTGCCAGTAGTCAGAGGGATAGGAACTATGGCTACACCTTC	CASSQRDRNYGYTF
TRBV6-5	.	TRBJ2-7	TRBD2	TGTGCCAGCAGCCGCGGGAGGTACGAGCAGTACTTC	CASSRGRYEQYF
TRBV4-1	.	TRBJ1-2	TRBD1	TGCGCCAGCAGCCACGCGACGGGACAGAGGATCTATGGCTACACCTTC	CASSHATGQRIYGYTF
TRBV18	.	TRBJ2-3	TRBD2	TGTGCCAGCTCACCAGGGAGCGGGAGTCGGACAGATACGCAGTATTTT	CASSPGSGSRTDTQYF
TRBV5-1	.	TRBJ1-1	TRBD1	TGCGCCAGCAAGTTCAGGGGGCGGACTGAAGCTTTCTTT	CASKFRGRTEAFF
TRBV27	once	TRBJ1-2	.	TGTGCCAGCAGCCACCGACAGGAGAACTATGGCTACACCTTC	CASSHRQENYGYTF
TRBV27	once	TRBJ2-1	.	TGTGCCAGCAGTTTTCAACCCGATCTAAGCAATGAGCAGTTCTTC	CASSFQPDLSNEQFF
TRBV23-1	.	TRBJ1-1	TRBD1	TGCGCCAGCAGTCACCTGGACAGGGTCACTGAAGCTTTCTTT	CASSHLDRVTEAFF
TRBV12-3/TRBV12-4	.	TRBJ2-7	.	TGTGCCAGCAGTCCTCTTATATACGAGCAGTACTTC	CASSPLIYEQYF
TRBV18	.	TRBJ2-3	.	TGTGCCAGCTCACCTCGGGGGGCCGGGGATACGCAGTATTTT	CASSPRGAGDTQYF
TRBV9	.	TRBJ2-1	TRBD1	TGTGCCAGCAGCGTGGACAGGGGTTCCTACAATGAGCAGTTCTTC	CASSVDRGSYNEQFF
TRBV10-1	few	TRBJ2-2	.	TGCGCCAACCAATACAGGGCAGGAACCGGGGAGCTGTTTTTT	CANQYRAGTGELFF
TRBV5-1	.	TRBJ2-7	.	TGCGCCAGCAGCGGCGGGACCGGCAGGGTCTACGAGCAGTACTTC	CASSGGTGRVYEQYF
TRBV21-1	.	TRBJ2-3	.	TGTGCCAGCAGCAAAGCGCTTTCCGCCGGACAGGACACAGATACGCAGTATTTT	CASSKALSAGQDTDTQYF
TRBV12-5	once	TRBJ2-2	.	TGTGCTAGTGCCTCCGGACTTCTAGGCGGGGAGCTGTTTTTT	CASASGLLGGELFF
TRBV9	.	TRBJ1-1	.	TGTGCCAGCAGCGTAGTTGCAGGTCAGAACCGTGAAGCTTTCTTT	CASSVVAGQNREAFF
TRBV7-3	.	TRBJ2-1	TRBD1	TGTGCCAGCAGCAACAACAGGGGAAGGACCCAGTTCTTC	CASSNNRGRTQFF
TRBV3-1/TRBV3-2	.	TRBJ2-1	TRBD2	TGTGCCAGCAGCCAAGATCTGAGTAGCGGGACCTACAATGAGCAGTTCTTC	CASSQDLSSGTYNEQFF
TRBV6-5	once	TRBJ1-3	.	TGTGCCAGCAGCTTGGACAGTCCTGGAAACACCATATATTTT	CASSLDSPGNTIYF
TRBV19	.	TRBJ2-6	.	TGTGCCAGTAGTATAAAGGCGGCCCTCTCGCAACTCTCTGGGGCCAACGTCCTGACTTTC	CASSIKAALSQLSGANVLTF
TRBV6-6	.	TRBJ1-2	.	TGTGCCAGCAGTTACCGCCCCGCAGTCTATGGCTACACCTTC	CASSYRPAVYGYTF
TRBV27	.	TRBJ1-2	TRBD1	TGTGCCATCGGACAGGGGGCTGGCTACACCTTC	CAIGQGAGYTF
TRBV19	once	TRBJ1-1	.	TGTGCCAGTAGTGACAGCCCGAACACTGAAGCTTTCTTT	CASSDSPNTEAFF
TRBV10-3	.	TRBJ2-7	TRBD1	TGTGCCATCACTTTGACAGGGAGCTCCTACGAGCAGTACTTC	CAITLTGSSYEQYF
TRBV29-1	.	TRBJ1-3	.	TGCAGCGTTGAAGAATCTATTGGAAACACCATATATTTT	CSVEESIGNTIYF
TRBV6-2/TRBV6-3	.	TRBJ2-1	.	TGTGCCAGCAGTTACGCTAGCTACAATGAGCAGTTCTTC	CASSYASYNEQFF
TRBV12-3/TRBV12-4	.	TRBJ1-2	.	TGTGCCAGCAGTTTACTGAGTGGCTACACCTTC	CASSLLSGYTF
TRBV10-3	.	TRBJ2-1	TRBD2	TGTGCCATCAGTGGAAGCGGGGGGGCTTCCTACAATGAGCAGTTCTTC	CAISGSGGASYNEQFF
TRBV18	.	TRBJ1-1	TRBD1	TGTGCCAGCTCGCCGTTAAGGGGGACAGGGGTTGGGCACACTGAAGCTTTCTTT	CASSPLRGTGVGHTEAFF
TRBV12-3/TRBV12-4	.	TRBJ1-5	.	TGTGCCAGCAGCCGCGGTTCCAATCAGCCCCAGCATTTT	CASSRGSNQPQHF
TRBV6-4	.	TRBJ2-5	TRBD2	TGTGCCAGCAGTGACTCTCTAGCGGGGGGGTTGGCCAAGAGAGGAGAGACCCAGTACTTC	CASSDSLAGGLAKRGETQYF
TRBV5-6	.	TRBJ1-4	.	TGTGCCAGCAGCTTAGCTCGCGGAATTAATGAAAAACTGTTTTTT	CASSLARGINEKLFF
TRBV5-6	.	TRBJ1-1	.	TGTGCCAGCAGCTTGTCCCACGGGAACACTGAAGCTTTCTTT	CASSLSHGNTEAFF
TRBV6-5	.	TRBJ2-2	.	TGTGCCAGCAGTTACTTAGGGGTTTACACCGGGGAGCTGTTTTTT	CASSYLGVYTGELFF
TRBV9	.	TRBJ1-2	TRBD1	TGTGCCAGCAGCGTAGGACAGGGGTTCTATGGCTACACCTTC	CASSVGQGFYGYTF
TRBV6-6	.	TRBJ2-3	TRBD2	TGTGCCAGCAGTCCGGGACTAGCGGGGGAGCGTACGCAGTATTTT	CASSPGLAGERTQYF
TRBV21-1	few	TRBJ2-7	.	TGTGCCAGCAGCATTAAAGCAATCTACGAGCAGTACTTC	CASSIKAIYEQYF
TRBV24-1	.	TRBJ2-6	TRBD2	TGTGCCACCAGTGCGGGGGGTGGGGCCAACGTCCTGACTTTC	CATSAGGGANVLTF
TRBV29-1	.	TRBJ1-2	TRBD1	TGCAGCGCCGGAGAGGGGGCGGACTATGGCTACACCTTC	CSAGEGADYGYTF
TRBV30	.	TRBJ1-5	TRBD1	TGTGCCTGGAGTGTAGGGGGACAGGCAAATCAGCCCCAGCATTTT	CAWSVGGQANQPQHF
TRBV3-1/TRBV3-2	.	TRBJ1-5	.	TGTGCCAGCAGCCAAGGTCTAGGGGTGGGTCAGCCCCAGCATTTT	CASSQGLGVGQPQHF
TRBV19	.	TRBJ1-2	.	TGTGCCAGTAGCCCTCCGGCCAGGGCCTATGGCTACACCTTC	CASSPPARAYGYTF
TRBV11-3	.	TRBJ2-5	.	TGTGCCAGCAGCAGACAGGTTCAAGAGACCCAGTACTTC	CASSRQVQETQYF
TRBV2	.	TRBJ2-3	.	TGTGCCAGCAGTGTCTACTTAAACGAATTCACAGATACGCAGTATTTT	CASSVYLNEFTDTQYF
TRBV6-2/TRBV6-3	.	TRBJ1-2	TRBD1	TGTGCCAGCAGTACCGGGACAGGGGTTTATGGCTACACCTTC	CASSTGTGVYGYTF